The 21 T cell receptor beta chains presented below share a single source sample, sequenced in a study of blood T cells in healthy people across ages. Alongside a J-beta primer mix, a sample-barcoded 5' primer served in a second PCR lasting roughly 6 to 11 cycles. One entry per CDR3 protein results from TCRdb running MiXCR on the 5' RACE reads. The data show 790,000 or so distinct CDR3 sequences, roughly 50% seen once. The sequenced sample consisted of blood. Receptors originate from a man aged 40-50 years in good health.

This clonotype occurred once. V usage is TRBV29-1 and J usage is TRBJ2-7; TRBD1 aligns across 9 bases. The CDR3 has 14 residues. From germline, CDR1 is SQVTM and CDR2 ANQGSEA. V gave up 4 bases and J gave up 3 bases; unmatched junction bases: 7. The CDR3 DNA sequence: TGCAGCGTTGGTGCCGGGACAGGGTTCTACGAGCAGTACTTC. Residues: CSVGAGTGFYEQYF.

This clonotype came up a few times. CDR3 DNA sequence: TGTGCCACCAGCAGAGATCGGGACAGAAACTACGAGCAGTACTTC. Amino acids: CATSRDRDRNYEQYF. The J gene is TRBJ2-7, the V gene TRBV15; 7 bases align to TRBD1. The CDR3 spans 15 residues. V lost 0 bases and J lost 3; bases outside the gene matches: 5. Germline V gene lookup returns CDR1 LNHNV and CDR2 YYDKDF (reference sequence).

In this sample, this clonotype turned up many times. The rearrangement joins TRBV12-3 or TRBV12-4 to TRBJ2-7; D is undetermined. The V end was cut by 2 bases, the J end by 3 bases, with 17 bases between. CDR3 size: 16 residues. The CDR3 sequence: CASSLLPPGSLYEQYF. As DNA, the CDR3 is TGTGCCAGCAGTTTACTTCCCCCAGGTTCTCTCTACGAGCAGTACTTC.

The J gene is TRBJ2-7, the V gene TRBV7-9, with 7 positions matching TRBD1. The CDR3 contains 14 residues. V lost 3 bases and J lost 5; bases outside the gene matches: 7. Germline CDR1 and CDR2: SEHNR and FQNEAQ (reference sequence). This chain's CDR3 is CASSLDRTIDEQYF. Written as DNA, the CDR3 is TGTGCCAGCAGCTTGGACAGGACCATCGACGAGCAGTACTTC.

The genes are TRBV29-1 and TRBJ2-7, with TRBD1 matching over 8 bases. This CDR3 spans 14 amino acids. Germline trimming cut 2 bases from V and 7 bases from J; bases unmatched to any gene: 10. The germline gives CDR1 SQVTM, CDR2 ANQGSEA. The CDR3 loop reads CSVESGQGVREQYF. DNA for the CDR3: TGCAGCGTTGAATCCGGACAGGGTGTCCGGGAGCAGTACTTC.

The rearrangement uses TRBV20-1 and TRBJ2-7; 7 bases fit TRBD2. Looked up from germline, CDR1 is DFQATT and CDR2 is SNEGSKA (reference sequence). The CDR3 loop spans 12 amino acids. V trimming: 6 bases; J trimming: 5 bases; junction bases outside the gene matches: 7. The CDR3 DNA reads TGCAGTGCGAGGGGCGGGAGCCACGAGCAGTACTTC. Protein sequence: CSARGGSHEQYF.

This chain links TRBV4-3 with TRBJ2-4; 9 bases agree with TRBD1. TRBJ2-7 explains the end of the DNA better; the J call may be wrong. CDR3 length: 14 amino acids. CDR1 is LGHNA and CDR2 is YSLEER in the germline V gene. The CDR3 nucleotides read TGCGCCAGCAGCCGGACAGGGGAACTTTACGAGCAGTACTTC. Translation gives CASSRTGELYEQYF.

The genes are TRBV7-3 and TRBJ1-1, with 7 bases identical to TRBD1. CDR1 and CDR2 (germline): SGHTA, FQGTGA. This CDR3 has 14 amino acids. After removal of 3 bases from V and 6 bases from J, the junction contained 7 bases not matched to a gene. Here the CDR3 reads CASSLGTVGAEAFF. DNA of the CDR3: TGTGCCAGCAGCTTGGGGACAGTAGGCGCTGAAGCTTTCTTT.

In this sample, this clonotype turned up a few times. J is TRBJ2-1 and V is TRBV14; 7 bases map to TRBD1. The germline gives CDR1 SGHDN, CDR2 FVKESK. The CDR3 runs 15 residues. The V and J ends lost 1 base and 4 bases, in that order; junction bases with no gene match: 4. The CDR3 region has the DNA TGTGCCAGCAGCCAAGGACAGGGAAAATACAATGAGCAGTTCTTC. This codes for CASSQGQGKYNEQFF.

V and J are TRBV27 and TRBJ2-1; TRBD2 is a possible D gene (5 bases). The CDR3 runs 15 residues. With 6 bases removed from V and 0 bases from J, the gap between germline ends came to 12 bases. Germline values: CDR1 MNHEY, CDR2 SMNVEV (reference sequence). The CDR3 loop reads CASSRGSSSYNEQFF. CDR3 coding DNA: TGTGCCAGCAGCCGGGGATCCAGCTCCTACAATGAGCAGTTCTTC.

The table lists this clonotype with many counts. The rearrangement uses TRBV4-2 and TRBJ2-5, with D tentatively TRBD1 or TRBD2 (6 bases each). The V gene's germline CDR1 is LGHNA and CDR2 YNFKEQ. The CDR3 has 14 residues. V was cut by 3 bases and J by 4 bases, with 12 bases left in between. The CDR3 nucleotides read TGTGCCAGCAGCCAGTTCCGGGGGCGAGAGACCCAGTACTTC. This translates into CASSQFRGRETQYF.

This rearrangement joins TRBV28 to TRBJ1-2; D is uncertain. The V gene's germline CDR1 is MDHEN and CDR2 SYDVKM. V was clipped by 3 bases and J by 6 bases, with 17 bases between them. This CDR3 contains 15 residues. The CDR3 DNA sequence: TGTGCCAGCAGTTTTACCGGACGCAAGGACCATGGCTACACCTTC. As protein: CASSFTGRKDHGYTF.

This clonotype has a handful of counts. The CDR3 coding sequence is TGTGCCAGCACCCTACTCGTGGACAGCATTCCCTCTGGGGCCAACGTCCTGACTTTC. Its protein product is CASTLLVDSIPSGANVLTF. This sequence joins TRBV6-1 and TRBJ2-6; weak D call: TRBD1 (6 bases). This CDR3 is built from 19 residues. With 7 bases removed from V and 0 bases from J, the gap between germline ends came to 22 bases. Germline-derived CDR1 and CDR2 are MNHNS and SASEGT.

The rearrangement links TRBV20-1 to TRBJ1-5; 9 positions agree with TRBD1. The CDR3 sequence is 15 residues long. Germline V gene sequence: CDR1 DFQATT, CDR2 SNEGSKA (reference sequence). Trimming cost V 2 bases and J 1 base; bases outside gene matches: 3. In DNA, the CDR3 is TGCAGTGCTAGAAGGACAGGGGAGAGCAATCAGCCCCAGCATTTT. Its translation: CSARRTGESNQPQHF.

A few counts support this clonotype. This sequence joins TRBV20-1 and TRBJ2-4; D unclear. Germline-derived CDR1 and CDR2 are DFQATT and SNEGSKA (reference sequence). V was cut by 5 bases and J by 0 bases, with 11 bases left in between. The CDR3 is 14 residues long. CDR3 in DNA: TGCAGTGCTGCCGATGGCGTAGCCAAAAACATTCAGTACTTC. Translated, it gives CSAADGVAKNIQYF.

This clonotype was seen a handful of times. This chain links TRBV4-2 with TRBJ1-5; TRBD1 agrees at 7 bases. The germline CDR1 and CDR2 sequences are LGHNA and YNFKEQ. The CDR3 is 15 amino acids. Trimming removed 4 bases from V and 0 bases from J; junction bases left unmatched: 3. Written as DNA, the CDR3 is TGTGCCAGCAGCCCGACAGGGATTAGCAATCAGCCCCAGCATTTT. Translating gives CASSPTGISNQPQHF.

This clonotype was picked up a small number of times. This sequence joins TRBV10-3 and TRBJ2-1, with D unclear. The V gene lost 0 bases and the J gene lost 3 bases, with 12 bases spanning the gap. CDR1 is ENHRY and CDR2 is SYGVKD in the germline V gene. The CDR3 runs 16 residues. The CDR3 bases are TGTGCCATCAGTGAGTCGTTACAGATAAGCTACAATGAGCAGTTCTTC. This gives the protein CAISESLQISYNEQFF.

This clonotype appeared a single time. This rearrangement joins TRBV5-1 to TRBJ2-1; D call uncertain. Germline CDR1 and CDR2: SGHRS and YFSETQ. Deletions cut 3 bases from V and 6 bases from J, with 7 bases between. CDR3 size: 12 residues. The CDR3 sequence is CASSWQGNEQFF. The CDR3 DNA is TGCGCCAGCAGCTGGCAAGGCAATGAGCAGTTCTTC.

This clonotype was counted a few times. The rearrangement links TRBV20-1 to TRBJ2-4, with unresolved D. The V end lost 5 bases, the J end lost 0 bases, and 14 bases lay between the germline ends. The CDR3 is 15 amino acids. CDR1 DFQATT and CDR2 SNEGSKA come from the germline V gene (reference sequence). CDR3 in amino acids: CSARQYTLAKNIQYF. The CDR3 DNA follows: TGCAGTGCTCGCCAATACACACTAGCCAAAAACATTCAGTACTTC.

This chain joins TRBV13 and TRBJ2-7; D unresolved. The germline V gene has CDR1 PRHDT and CDR2 FYEKMQ (reference sequence). The CDR3 is 13 amino acids. The V gene lost 4 bases and the J gene lost 3 bases, with 10 bases spanning the gap. CDR3 protein: CASSSTSNYEQYF. Written as DNA, the CDR3 is TGTGCCAGCAGCTCAACCTCAAACTACGAGCAGTACTTC.

This clonotype was seen a handful of times. The chain couples TRBV28 to TRBJ2-7; 7 bases map to TRBD1. Germline V gene sequence: CDR1 MDHEN, CDR2 SYDVKM. J was trimmed by 0 bases and V by 5 bases; bases with no gene match: 7. The CDR3 covers 15 residues. The CDR3, as DNA: TGTGCCAGCAGTGGCCGGGACAGACGCTCCTACGAGCAGTACTTC. Encoded protein: CASSGRDRRSYEQYF.